Below, 30 T cell receptor beta chains from the same sample are listed, as sequenced in a study of T cell repertoires in cytomegalovirus infection. One entry per CDR3 protein, called by TCRdb with MiXCR from the reads. The sample comprises roughly 77,000 distinct CDR3 sequences, just under 4% of which are singletons, and approximately 20% rests with the top ten. The sequencing sample was made of PBMCs. Every receptor here comes from a human donor in good health (CMV status not recorded). Some clones in this sample may be carry-over from other donors' samples.

V and J are TRBV6-1 and TRBJ2-1, with 10 bases matching TRBD1. The germline V gene has CDR1 MNHNS and CDR2 SASEGT. This CDR3 comprises 14 residues. The J segment lost 3 bases and the V segment lost 7 bases, leaving 3 bases of the junction unmatched. CDR3 coding DNA: TGTGCCAGCACTGGACAGGGGGTCTACAATGAGCAGTTCTTC. It translates to CASTGQGVYNEQFF.

This clonotype was recorded at least ten times. The chain recombines TRBV7-9 with TRBJ1-1, with D unresolved. The CDR3 is 13 residues long. The ends were cut back, 5 bases at V and 1 base at J, with 8 bases in the middle. Germline lookup yields CDR1 SEHNR and CDR2 FQNEAQ (reference sequence). CDR3 amino acids: CASSRGKNTEAFF. CDR3 coding DNA: TGTGCCAGCAGCCGCGGGAAGAACACTGAAGCTTTCTTT.

In its sample, this clonotype was seen many times. The V call is TRBV28, the J call TRBJ2-1; no clear D. CDR3 length: 17 residues. Germline CDR1 is MDHEN and CDR2 is SYDVKM. V lost 2 bases and J 1 base, leaving 15 bases between the germline ends. The CDR3 loop reads CASSLGRIVSSYNEQFF. The DNA of the CDR3 is TGTGCCAGCAGTTTAGGCCGGATAGTATCATCCTACAATGAGCAGTTCTTC.

This clonotype was found many times. The chain combines TRBV2 with TRBJ2-6; 11 nucleotides agree with TRBD1. Germline V gives CDR1 SNHLY, CDR2 FYNNEI. The length of the CDR3 is 17 residues. Trimming removed 4 bases from V and 1 base from J; junction bases left unmatched: 3. The CDR3 reads CASSGGTGGSGANVLTF. The DNA for the CDR3 is TGTGCCAGCAGTGGCGGGACAGGGGGATCTGGGGCCAACGTCCTGACTTTC.

In this sample, this clonotype turned up many times. The chain employs TRBV6-2 or TRBV6-3 and TRBJ2-1, with 7 positions matching TRBD1. Trimming at V came to 5 bases and at J to 11 bases, leaving 6 bases not matched to a gene. Per germline, CDR1 MNHEY and CDR2 SVGEGT. The CDR3 consists of 12 residues. CDR3 sequence: CASSTDRVQQFF. CDR3 in DNA: TGTGCCAGCAGTACCGACAGGGTTCAGCAGTTCTTC.

This clonotype appeared many times. The chain employs TRBV7-2 and TRBJ2-3; tentative D call: TRBD2 (6 bases). CDR3 length: 15 residues. CDR1 and CDR2 (germline): SGHTA, FQGNSA. CDR3 loop: CSSKRAPRGTDTQYF. In DNA form, the CDR3 reads TGTTCCTCGAAGCGGGCCCCCCGGGGTACAGATACGCAGTATTTT.

This clonotype was counted many times. The chain is built from TRBV10-3 and TRBJ2-7; the match to TRBD2 covers 8 bases. Trimming at V came to 3 bases and at J to 3 bases, leaving 7 bases not matched to a gene. There are 15 residues in the CDR3. In germline, CDR1 is ENHRY, CDR2 SYGVKD. In nucleotides, the CDR3 is TGTGCCATCAGTGACAGCGGGACTAGGTTCTACGAGCAGTACTTC. Translation: CAISDSGTRFYEQYF.

This clonotype was detected ten times or more. The CDR3 DNA reads TGTGCCAGCAGCTTGGAGGGGGCGTTATCACCCCTCCACTTT. The encoded protein is CASSLEGALSPLHF. The V call is TRBV5-4, the J call TRBJ1-6; 7 bases fit TRBD1. Trimming cost V 0 bases and J 10 bases; bases outside gene matches: 4. CDR1 and CDR2 (germline): SGHNT, YYREEE (reference sequence). The length of the CDR3 is 14 residues.

This clonotype has a count of ten or more. The chain has TRBV23-1 and TRBJ1-5, with D unclear. TRBV23-1 is an ORF for which the function is uncertain. CDR3 length: 17 amino acids. V lost 0 bases, J lost 5 bases, and 17 bases lay in between. The CDR3 spells CASSQSFSGNRYQPQHF. CDR3 sequence (DNA): TGCGCCAGCAGTCAATCGTTTTCAGGAAATCGGTATCAGCCCCAGCATTTT.

This clonotype was detected a few times. This chain joins TRBV7-2 and TRBJ2-3, with TRBD2 identical over 7 bases. Trimming at V came to 2 bases and at J to 5 bases, leaving 13 bases not matched to a gene. The CDR3 totals 17 residues. Germline V gene lookup returns CDR1 SGHTA and CDR2 FQGNSA. The DNA for the CDR3 is TGTGCCAGCAGCTTACTAGCGGCCATCCAGCGGGGAGATACGCAGTATTTT. Residues: CASSLLAAIQRGDTQYF. Combining the CDR3 with reference TRBV7-2 and TRBJ2-3 gives the whole variable domain GAGVSQSPSNKVTEKGKDVELRCDPISGHTALYWYRQSLGQGLEFLIYFQGNSAPDKSGLPSDRFSAERTGGSVSTLTIQRTQQEDSAVYLCASSLLAAIQRGDTQYFGPGTRLTVL.

This clonotype was observed many times. Here the CDR3 DNA reads TGTGCCAGCAGCCTACCGGGGATCAGCTATGGCTACACCTTC. It codes for CASSLPGISYGYTF. The chain uses TRBV7-3 and TRBJ1-2; D gene unclear. The CDR3 spans 14 residues. Trimming removed 5 bases at V and 4 bases at J, with 14 bases between. The germline gives CDR1 SGHTA, CDR2 FQGTGA.

This clonotype showed up many times. V gene TRBV20-1 combines with J gene TRBJ2-1; TRBD2 aligns across 10 bases. After removal of 4 bases from V and 4 bases from J, the junction contained 4 bases not matched to a gene. Germline-derived CDR1 and CDR2 are DFQATT and SNEGSKA (reference sequence). This CDR3 has 14 amino acids. The CDR3 is CSATSGRGYNEQFF. CDR3 nucleotide sequence: TGCAGTGCTACCAGCGGGAGGGGATACAATGAGCAGTTCTTC.

The chain uses TRBV2 and TRBJ2-1; D is possibly TRBD1 or TRBD2 (5 bases each). Germline-derived CDR1 and CDR2 are SNHLY and FYNNEI. V lost 7 bases to trimming and J lost 9 bases, with 16 bases between them. The CDR3 covers 13 residues. As DNA, the CDR3 is TGTGCCAGCACCCAAACCGGGGCGGGTGAGCAGTTCTTC. This encodes CASTQTGAGEQFF.

At least ten counts were recorded for this clonotype. The chain is built from TRBV20-1 and TRBJ2-3; 7 bases fit TRBD1. The CDR3 totals 12 residues. Germline V gene data show CDR1 as DFQATT and CDR2 as SNEGSKA (reference sequence). Trimming removed 4 bases from V and 6 bases from J; junction bases left unmatched: 4. The DNA of the CDR3 is TGCAGTGCTAAAGGACAGGATGATACGCAGTATTTT. As protein: CSAKGQDDTQYF.

This clonotype was counted between two and nine times. This chain uses TRBV7-2 with TRBJ2-7, with 13 bases identical to TRBD2. Germline CDR1 is SGHTA and CDR2 is FQGNSA. The CDR3 runs to 16 residues. The junction had 6 bases not matched to a gene; V was cut back by 2 bases and J by 5 bases. In DNA form, the CDR3 reads TGTGCCAGCAGCTTACAACTAGCGGGGGGGCCCCACGAGCAGTACTTC. Translated, it gives CASSLQLAGGPHEQYF.

This clonotype was seen many times. The rearrangement links TRBV7-8 to TRBJ2-4; D call uncertain. CDR3 length equals 13 residues. Trimming cost V 8 bases and J 4 bases, with 12 bases left between them. Germline V lookup: CDR1 SGHVS, CDR2 FQNEAQ. The CDR3 protein is CASPKEPKNIQYF. The DNA of the CDR3 is TGTGCCAGCCCCAAGGAACCGAAAAACATTCAGTACTTC.

The V and J genes are TRBV5-4 and TRBJ2-3; D is possibly TRBD1 (5 bases). Germline V gene data show CDR1 as SGHNT and CDR2 as YYREEE (reference sequence). The CDR3 totals 17 residues. Deletions cut 1 base from V and 0 bases from J, with 15 bases between. CDR3 sequence reads: CASSLRWGGSSTDTQYF. The CDR3, as DNA: TGTGCCAGCAGCTTGAGGTGGGGCGGATCTAGCACAGATACGCAGTATTTT.

This clonotype was detected ten times or more. The chain employs TRBV11-2 and TRBJ2-1; D is possibly TRBD2 (5 bases). CDR1 SGHAT and CDR2 FQNNGV come from the germline V gene. CDR3 length equals 16 residues. V was cut by 1 base and J by 0 bases, with 10 bases left in between. CDR3 bases: TGTGCCAGCAGCTTAGTTCAAGGGAGCTCCTACAATGAGCAGTTCTTC. It translates to CASSLVQGSSYNEQFF.

The rearrangement uses TRBV10-3 and TRBJ1-1; possibly TRBD1 for D (6 bases). CDR1 and CDR2 (germline): ENHRY, SYGVKD. The CDR3 has 14 residues. V lost 11 bases to trimming and J lost 10 bases, with 26 bases between them. DNA for the CDR3: TGTGCCGTGACAGCCAGGACAGACGCCACGGTAGCTTTCTTT. It codes for CAVTARTDATVAFF.

This clonotype was seen many times. The chain has TRBV10-3 and TRBJ2-3; weak D call: TRBD2 (5 bases). Trimming took 0 bases from V and 2 from J, leaving 6 bases between them. Germline V gene lookup returns CDR1 ENHRY and CDR2 SYGVKD. This CDR3 is built from 14 residues. CDR3 coding DNA: TGTGCCATCAGTGAGTCTCGGGACACAGATACGCAGTATTTT. It yields the protein CAISESRDTDTQYF.

In its sample, this clonotype ranks as medium-sized. J is TRBJ1-1 and V is TRBV7-2; D is possibly TRBD1 (6 bases). CDR3 size: 13 residues. With 5 bases removed from V and 1 base from J, the gap between germline ends came to 8 bases. In germline, CDR1 is SGHTA, CDR2 FQGNSA. In DNA form, the CDR3 reads TGTGCCAGCAGCCGACAGGAGAACACTGAAGCTTTCTTT. Its translation: CASSRQENTEAFF.

There are many counts of this clonotype. This chain connects TRBV7-2 to TRBJ2-1, with TRBD2 matching over 9 bases. This CDR3 is built from 15 residues. Germline lookup yields CDR1 SGHTA and CDR2 FQGNSA. J gave up 7 bases and V 1 base, and 5 bases lay outside the gene matches. The CDR3 region is CASSLDGTSLNEQFF. For the CDR3, the DNA is TGTGCCAGCAGCTTAGATGGGACTAGCTTGAATGAGCAGTTCTTC. The full variable domain, rest sourced from reference TRBV7-2 and TRBJ2-1, is GAGVSQSPSNKVTEKGKDVELRCDPISGHTALYWYRQSLGQGLEFLIYFQGNSAPDKSGLPSDRFSAERTGGSVSTLTIQRTQQEDSAVYLCASSLDGTSLNEQFFGPGTRLTVL.

This clonotype was counted at least ten times. V usage is TRBV7-9 and J usage is TRBJ1-3; D gene unclear. Germline V CDR1 and CDR2: SEHNR, FQNEAQ (reference sequence). The CDR3 sequence is 18 residues long. The germline V and J ends were trimmed by 0 bases and 0 bases, with 15 bases remaining between them. For the CDR3, the DNA is TGTGCCAGCAGCTTAGCCCTTTCGGACGGAAGCTCTGGAAACACCATATATTTT. Translating it yields CASSLALSDGSSGNTIYF.

In its sample, this clonotype was seen many times. The V gene is TRBV7-8, the J gene TRBJ2-3; D may be TRBD1 or TRBD2 (5 bases each). This CDR3 is built from 17 residues. CDR1 and CDR2 (germline): SGHVS, FQNEAQ. Trimming pared 5 bases from V and 2 bases from J, leaving 20 bases between. The CDR3 sequence is CASSRQGRGGNTDTQYF. The CDR3 region has the DNA TGTGCCAGCAGCCGCCAGGGCCGGGGCGGTAACACAGATACGCAGTATTTT.

This clonotype was observed a few times. This chain links TRBV28 with TRBJ2-7; 8 positions match TRBD2. Trimming cost V 10 bases and J 3 bases; bases outside gene matches: 8. The germline CDR1 and CDR2 sequences are MDHEN and SYDVKM. CDR3 length: 13 residues. The CDR3 reads CATGGGRVYEQYF. CDR3 bases: TGTGCCACGGGGGGGGGGCGAGTCTACGAGCAGTACTTC.

This clonotype was recorded at least ten times. V is TRBV12-3 or TRBV12-4 and J is TRBJ2-1; 7 bases fit TRBD2. This CDR3 is built from 13 residues. V dropped 0 bases and J dropped 9; count of bases not matched to a gene: 2. In DNA form, the CDR3 reads TGTGCCAGCAGTTTAGCCGGACTAGTTGAGCAGTTCTTC. Its protein is CASSLAGLVEQFF.

This clonotype appeared many times. The chain employs TRBV2 and TRBJ1-2; 7 bases line up with TRBD1. With 6 bases clipped from V and 7 bases from J, the junction kept 14 bases outside the gene matches. From germline, CDR1 is SNHLY and CDR2 FYNNEI. The CDR3 length is 15 residues. In DNA form, the CDR3 reads TGTGCCAGCAGCTTCAACCAGGGGGGAGTAGTTGGCTACACCTTC. Amino acid sequence: CASSFNQGGVVGYTF.

This clonotype occurred many times. The chain links TRBV7-2 to TRBJ2-7; D remains ambiguous. In germline, CDR1 is SGHTA, CDR2 FQGNSA. The CDR3 extends over 15 amino acids. With 1 base removed from V and 4 bases from J, the gap between germline ends came to 14 bases. CDR3 protein: CASSLDLTSGYEQYF. DNA of the CDR3: TGTGCCAGCAGCTTAGACCTGACATCGGGTTACGAGCAGTACTTC.

This clonotype has ten or more counts. The chain joins TRBV7-2 to TRBJ1-6; tentative D call: TRBD1 (6 bases). V lost 6 bases, J lost 5 bases, and 17 bases lay in between. CDR1 SGHTA and CDR2 FQGNSA come from the germline V gene. CDR3 length equals 16 residues. The chain's CDR3 is CASRPWGGGDNSPLHF. Here the CDR3 DNA reads TGTGCCAGCAGACCATGGGGGGGCGGAGATAATTCACCCCTCCACTTT.

This clonotype was counted ten times or more. The rearrangement uses TRBV3-1 and TRBJ1-4; D unresolved. V lost 1 base and J 10 bases, leaving 13 bases between the germline ends. The CDR3 is 14 amino acids. Germline V lookup: CDR1 LGHDT, CDR2 YNNKEL (reference sequence). The CDR3 DNA follows: TGTGCCAGCAGCCAAGGGACGTTCGCCGGAAAACTGTTTTTT. Amino acids: CASSQGTFAGKLFF. Full variable domain (rest looked up from reference TRBV3-1 and TRBJ1-4): DTAVSQTPKYLVTQMGNDKSIKCEQNLGHDTMYWYKQDSKKFLKIMFSYNNKELIINETVPNRFSPKSPDKAHLNLHINSLELGDSAVYFCASSQGTFAGKLFFGSGTQLSVL.